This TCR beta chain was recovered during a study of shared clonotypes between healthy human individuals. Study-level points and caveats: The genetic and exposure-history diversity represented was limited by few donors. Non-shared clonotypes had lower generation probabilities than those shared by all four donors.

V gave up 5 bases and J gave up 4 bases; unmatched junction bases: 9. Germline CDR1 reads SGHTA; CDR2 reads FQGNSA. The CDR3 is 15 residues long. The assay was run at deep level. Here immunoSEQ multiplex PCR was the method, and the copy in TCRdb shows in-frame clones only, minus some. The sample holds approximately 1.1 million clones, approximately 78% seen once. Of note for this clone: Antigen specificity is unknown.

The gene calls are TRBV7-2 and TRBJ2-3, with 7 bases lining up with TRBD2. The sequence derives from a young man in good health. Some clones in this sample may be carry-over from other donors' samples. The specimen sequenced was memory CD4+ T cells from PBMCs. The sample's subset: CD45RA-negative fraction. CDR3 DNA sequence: TGTGCCAGCAGCCCTAGCGGTCCCGTGGCAGATACGCAGTATTTT. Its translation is CASSPSGPVADTQYF.